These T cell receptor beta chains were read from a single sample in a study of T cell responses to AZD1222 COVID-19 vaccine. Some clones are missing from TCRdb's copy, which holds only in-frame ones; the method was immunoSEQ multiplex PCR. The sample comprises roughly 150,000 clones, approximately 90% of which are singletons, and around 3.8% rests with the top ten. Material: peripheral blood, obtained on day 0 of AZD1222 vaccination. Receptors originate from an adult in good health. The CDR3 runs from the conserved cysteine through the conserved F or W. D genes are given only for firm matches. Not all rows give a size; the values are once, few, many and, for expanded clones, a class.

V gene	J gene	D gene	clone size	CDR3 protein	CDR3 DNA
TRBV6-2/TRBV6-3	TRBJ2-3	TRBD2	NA	CASSYGLSGGRTDTQYF	TGTGCCAGCAGTTACGGCCTCTCGGGCGGGAGGACGGATACGCAGTATTTT
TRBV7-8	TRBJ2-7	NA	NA	CASSLVQGAYEQYF	TGTGCCAGCAGCTTAGTGCAGGGCGCCTACGAGCAGTACTTC
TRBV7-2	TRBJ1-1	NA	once	CASSLNPGATEAFF	TGTGCCAGCAGCTTAAACCCAGGCGCCACTGAAGCTTTCTTT
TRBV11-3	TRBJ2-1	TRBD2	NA	CASSSGTSGIYNEQFF	TGTGCCAGCAGCTCGGGGACTAGCGGAATATACAATGAGCAGTTCTTC
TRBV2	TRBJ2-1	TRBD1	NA	CATLTGVANEQFF	TGTGCCACCTTGACAGGGGTGGCCAATGAGCAGTTCTTC
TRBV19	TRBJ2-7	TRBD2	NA	CASSLAGGPYEQYF	TGTGCCAGTAGTTTAGCGGGAGGGCCCTACGAGCAGTACTTC
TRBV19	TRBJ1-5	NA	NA	CASSRIKGQPQHF	TGTGCCAGTAGTAGGATCAAGGGGCAGCCCCAGCATTTT
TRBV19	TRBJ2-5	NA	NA	CASSIVYQETQYF	TGTGCCAGTAGTATTGTGTACCAAGAGACCCAGTACTTC
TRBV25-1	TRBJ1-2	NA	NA	CASSYAGFYGYTF	TGTGCCAGCAGTTACGCAGGGTTCTATGGCTACACCTTC
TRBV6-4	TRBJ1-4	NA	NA	CARDTGATNEKLFF	TGTGCCAGGGACACAGGAGCAACTAATGAAAAACTGTTTTTT
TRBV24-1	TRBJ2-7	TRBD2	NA	CATSDLFGFTSGTYEQYF	TGTGCCACCAGTGATTTGTTCGGTTTTACTAGCGGGACCTACGAGCAGTACTTC
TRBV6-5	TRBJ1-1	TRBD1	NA	CASSLAAGGTNEAFF	TGTGCCAGCAGTCTCGCGGCAGGGGGGACCAATGAAGCTTTCTTT
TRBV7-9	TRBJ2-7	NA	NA	CASSGTGSSYEQYF	TGTGCCAGCTCCGGGACTGGGAGCTCCTACGAGCAGTACTTC
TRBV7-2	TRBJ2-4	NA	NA	CASSVGGLLQDIQYF	TGTGCCAGCAGTGTAGGGGGACTCCTTCAGGACATTCAGTACTTC
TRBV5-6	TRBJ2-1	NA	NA	CASSAGPSRADEQFF	TGTGCCAGCAGCGCAGGACCCTCAAGGGCAGATGAGCAGTTCTTC
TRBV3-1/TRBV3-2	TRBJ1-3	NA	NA	CARCNTIYF	TGTGCCCGGTGCAACACCATATATTTT
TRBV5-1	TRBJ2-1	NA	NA	CASSLGNEQFF	TGCGCCAGCAGCTTGGGCAATGAGCAGTTCTTC
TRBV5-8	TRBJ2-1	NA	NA	CASSLGARTYNEQFF	TGTGCCAGCAGCTTGGGGGCAAGGACCTACAATGAGCAGTTCTTC
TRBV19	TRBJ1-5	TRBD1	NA	CASTKRGITWDSEQPQHF	TGTGCCAGTACCAAAAGGGGGATTACTTGGGACAGCGAACAGCCCCAGCATTTT
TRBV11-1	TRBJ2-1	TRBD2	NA	CASSLLTSGSTDEQFF	TGTGCCAGCAGCCTTCTTACTAGCGGGAGTACCGATGAGCAGTTCTTC
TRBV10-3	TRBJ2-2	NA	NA	CAISAPGELFF	TGTGCCATCAGTGCCCCCGGGGAGCTGTTTTTT
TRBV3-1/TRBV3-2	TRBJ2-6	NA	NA	CASSQGPGANVLTF	TGTGCCAGCAGCCAAGGTCCTGGGGCCAACGTCCTGACTTTC
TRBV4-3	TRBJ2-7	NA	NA	CASSQGPSGSYEQYF	TGCGCCAGCAGCCAAGGACCCTCGGGCTCCTACGAGCAGTACTTC
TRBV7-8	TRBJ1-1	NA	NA	CASSPPGRVGGFEAFF	TGTGCCAGCAGCCCCCCTGGGCGCGTGGGCGGTTTTGAAGCTTTCTTT
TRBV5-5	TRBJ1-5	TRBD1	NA	CASSFTGQGGWQPQHF	TGTGCCAGCAGCTTCACAGGACAGGGCGGATGGCAGCCCCAGCATTTT
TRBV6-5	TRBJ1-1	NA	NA	CATLQFDSKAFF	TGTGCCACCCTTCAATTCGACAGCAAAGCTTTCTTT
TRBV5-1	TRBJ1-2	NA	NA	CASSLDGREYYGYTF	TGCGCCAGCAGCTTGGACGGCAGGGAATACTATGGCTACACCTTC
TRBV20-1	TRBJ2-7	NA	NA	CSAPYEQYF	TGCAGTGCTCCCTACGAGCAGTACTTC
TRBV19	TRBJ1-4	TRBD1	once	CASSTTDRGEKLFF	TGTGCCAGCAGTACTACGGACAGGGGGGAAAAACTGTTTTTT
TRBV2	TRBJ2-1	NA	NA	CASSVPLDSTSYNEQFF	TGTGCCAGCAGTGTGCCCCTGGACTCAACCTCCTACAATGAGCAGTTCTTC
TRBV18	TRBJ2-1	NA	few	CASSPSSVENEQFF	TGTGCCAGCTCTCCATCTAGCGTCGAGAATGAGCAGTTCTTC
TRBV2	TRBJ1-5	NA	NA	CASRTLYSNQPQHF	TGTGCCAGCAGGACCCTATATAGCAATCAGCCCCAGCATTTT
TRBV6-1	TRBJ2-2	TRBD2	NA	CASSEGLAANTGELFF	TGTGCCAGCAGTGAGGGACTAGCGGCAAACACCGGGGAGCTGTTTTTT
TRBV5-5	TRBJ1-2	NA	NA	CASSLGLIRERIYGYTF	TGTGCCAGCAGCTTGGGGCTGATCCGGGAAAGGATCTATGGCTACACCTTC
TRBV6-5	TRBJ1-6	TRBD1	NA	CASPTGTGERSPLHF	TGTGCCAGTCCCACTGGGACAGGGGAACGCTCACCCCTCCACTTT
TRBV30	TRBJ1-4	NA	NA	CARGTGQGNEKLFF	TGTGCCCGGGGAACGGGACAAGGAAATGAAAAACTGTTTTTT
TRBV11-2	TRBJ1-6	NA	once	CASSGSGAFSSYNSPLHF	TGTGCCAGCAGCGGCTCCGGGGCCTTTAGCTCCTATAATTCACCCCTCCACTTT
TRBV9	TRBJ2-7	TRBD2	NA	CARSGGGGAHYEQYF	TGTGCCCGCAGCGGGGGAGGGGGGGCGCACTACGAGCAGTACTTC
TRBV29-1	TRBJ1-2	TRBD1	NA	CSVEVQGAGGYTF	TGCAGCGTTGAAGTACAGGGGGCCGGTGGCTACACCTTC
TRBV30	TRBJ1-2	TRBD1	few	CAWSDPGQGGYTF	TGTGCCTGGAGTGACCCAGGACAGGGCGGCTACACCTTC
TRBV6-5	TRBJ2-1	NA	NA	CASKRGRNNEQFF	TGTGCCAGCAAACGGGGGAGGAACAATGAGCAGTTCTTC
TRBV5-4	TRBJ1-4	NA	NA	CASSLGGLNEKLFF	TGTGCCAGCAGCTTAGGGGGTCTTAATGAAAAACTGTTTTTT
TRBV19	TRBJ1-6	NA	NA	CASSMSLLGSQRRGSPLHF	TGTGCCAGTAGTATGTCGCTTCTGGGGAGTCAAAGAAGAGGATCACCCCTCCACTTT
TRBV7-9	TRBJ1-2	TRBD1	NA	CASSVGTGRSNYGYTF	TGTGCCAGCAGCGTAGGGACAGGGCGCTCTAACTATGGCTACACCTTC
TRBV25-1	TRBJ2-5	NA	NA	CASSESQTQYF	TGTGCCAGCAGTGAATCGCAGACCCAGTACTTC
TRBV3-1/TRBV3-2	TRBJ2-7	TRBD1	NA	CASQAGTGIYEQYF	TGTGCCAGTCAAGCCGGGACAGGGATTTACGAGCAGTACTTC
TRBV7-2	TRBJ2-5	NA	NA	CASSLAQDGTQYF	TGTGCCAGCAGCTTAGCTCAGGACGGGACCCAGTACTTC
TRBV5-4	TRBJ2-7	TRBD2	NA	CASSSTASGRAEQYF	TGTGCCAGCAGCTCCACGGCGTCCGGGAGGGCCGAGCAGTACTTC
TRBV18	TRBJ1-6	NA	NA	CASSPAVANSPLHF	TGTGCCAGCTCCCCGGCGGTGGCTAATTCACCCCTCCACTTT
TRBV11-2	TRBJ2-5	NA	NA	CASRWQQETQYF	TGTGCCAGCAGATGGCAGCAAGAGACCCAGTACTTC
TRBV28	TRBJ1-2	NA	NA	CASSSDPAYYGYTF	TGTGCCAGCAGTTCCGACCCAGCTTACTATGGCTACACCTTC
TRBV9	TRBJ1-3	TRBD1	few	CASGETGSNTIYF	TGTGCCAGCGGTGAGACAGGGAGCAACACCATATATTTT
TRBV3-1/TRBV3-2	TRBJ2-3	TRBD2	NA	CASSPRGQALAGRADTQYF	TGTGCCAGCAGCCCAAGGGGTCAAGCCCTAGCGGGACGCGCAGATACGCAGTATTTT
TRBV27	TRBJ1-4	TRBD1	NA	CASGQGRNEKLFF	TGTGCCAGCGGACAGGGGCGGAACGAAAAACTGTTTTTT
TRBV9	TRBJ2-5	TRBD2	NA	CASSAGLAGGGETQYF	TGTGCCAGCAGCGCCGGACTAGCGGGAGGGGGAGAGACCCAGTACTTC
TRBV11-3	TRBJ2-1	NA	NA	CASSFSLATNEQFF	TGTGCCAGCAGCTTTTCTCTAGCGACCAATGAGCAGTTCTTC
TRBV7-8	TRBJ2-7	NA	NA	CASSTPTPYEQYF	TGTGCCAGCAGCACCCCCACCCCCTACGAGCAGTACTTC
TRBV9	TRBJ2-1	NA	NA	CASSVVGTQGEQFF	TGTGCCAGCAGCGTAGTCGGGACTCAGGGCGAGCAGTTCTTC
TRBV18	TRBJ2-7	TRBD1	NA	CASSSGQGYEQYF	TGTGCCAGCTCATCGGGACAGGGGTACGAGCAGTACTTC
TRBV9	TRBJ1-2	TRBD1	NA	CASSVAGQGSYGYTF	TGTGCCAGCAGCGTAGCGGGACAGGGGTCCTATGGCTACACCTTC